The 29 T cell receptor beta chains presented below share a single source sample, sequenced in a study of T cell changes during pregnancy in multiple sclerosis. Assay used: immunoSEQ multiplex PCR; TCRdb lists only in-frame clones, some missing. The sample lists some 23,000 clones, around nine tenths seen once, with under 1.4% in the top ten. The sample in question was CD4+ T cells from peripheral blood mononuclear cells, obtained in the first trimester of pregnancy. The receptors derive from a female donor in good health, enrolled as a control in a pregnancy study.

The chain is built from TRBV9 and TRBJ2-5; 12 nucleotides match TRBD1. The junction had 8 bases not matched to a gene; V was cut back by 4 bases and J by 4 bases. The CDR3 covers 16 residues. CDR1 is SGDLS, CDR2 YYNGEE, per germline. CDR3 nucleotide sequence: TGTGCCAGCAGCTTGGCCGGGACAGGGGGCGCAGAGACCCAGTACTTC. This codes for CASSLAGTGGAETQYF.

This clone occurred once. Relative to the germline gene, one junction end is altered; a read error may explain this. The chain links TRBV28 to TRBJ1-2; the D gene is possibly TRBD1 (5 bases). Germline CDR1 and CDR2: MDHEN and SYDVKM. This CDR3 region has 12 residues. CDR3 nucleotides: TGTGCCAGCTGGGCGGGGGAATATGACTACACCTTC. Its protein product is CASWAGEYDYTF.

The rearrangement links TRBV4-3 to TRBJ2-1; 10 bases map to TRBD2. The CDR3 has 13 amino acids. The germline V gene encodes CDR1 LGHNA and CDR2 YSLEER. The V gene end was trimmed by 0 bases and the J gene end by 16 bases; junction bases not matched to a gene: 6. CDR3 sequence reads: CASSQDPAGGQFF. CDR3 DNA sequence: TGCGCCAGCAGCCAAGACCCAGCGGGGGGGCAATTCTTC.

The chain joins TRBV28 to TRBJ1-6; D is undetermined. Germline V lookup: CDR1 MDHEN, CDR2 SYDVKM. This CDR3 is 13 amino acids long. V shed 7 bases and J shed 4 bases, with 8 bases lying between them. CDR3 region: CASNGQYNSPLHF. In nucleotides, the CDR3 is TGTGCCAGCAATGGTCAGTATAATTCACCCCTCCACTTT.

The J gene is TRBJ1-2, the V gene TRBV5-5; 7 nucleotides match TRBD1. Trimming at V came to 2 bases and at J to 7 bases, leaving 11 bases not matched to a gene. Germline V CDR1 and CDR2: SGHKS, YYEKEE (reference sequence). The CDR3 is 15 amino acids. Here the CDR3 DNA reads TGTGCCAGCAGCTTAAAACGGGACAGCTTCTCTGGCTACACCTTC. Amino acids: CASSLKRDSFSGYTF.

V and J are TRBV27 and TRBJ2-3; 8 nucleotides line up with TRBD2. The CDR3 is 13 residues long. The germline V gene encodes CDR1 MNHEY and CDR2 SMNVEV (reference sequence). The ends lost 8 bases at V and 3 bases at J; junction bases unmatched: 4. The CDR3 spells CASHPSGTDTQYF. The DNA of the CDR3 is TGTGCCAGCCATCCTAGCGGGACAGATACGCAGTATTTT.

The chain has TRBV2 and TRBJ2-1; possible D gene TRBD2, 5 bases. V lost 5 bases, J lost 2 bases, and 10 bases lay in between. The germline CDR1 and CDR2 sequences are SNHLY and FYNNEI. This CDR3 region has 14 residues. In DNA form, the CDR3 reads TGTGCCAGCAGTCGACGAGGGACCTACAATGAGCAGTTCTTC. It is translated as CASSRRGTYNEQFF.

V usage is TRBV5-1 and J usage is TRBJ1-3; 8 nucleotides agree with TRBD1. In germline, CDR1 is SGHRS, CDR2 YFSETQ. Trimming at V came to 4 bases and at J to 0 bases, leaving 6 bases not matched to a gene. The CDR3 is 16 amino acids. CDR3 region: CASSLGQGISGNTIYF. DNA for the CDR3: TGCGCCAGCAGCCTCGGACAGGGCATCTCTGGAAACACCATATATTTT.

The chain is built from TRBV7-3 and TRBJ2-1; D perhaps matches TRBD2 (6 bases). Trimming removed 0 bases from V and 3 bases from J, with 12 bases in between. Germline values: CDR1 SGHTA, CDR2 FQGTGA. The CDR3 covers 16 residues. The CDR3 sequence: CASSLTVGTYYNEQFF. DNA of the CDR3: TGTGCCAGCAGCTTAACTGTTGGGACTTACTACAATGAGCAGTTCTTC.

This chain links TRBV7-3 with TRBJ2-7; 14 positions match TRBD2. V was clipped by 3 bases and J by 2 bases; unmatched bases: 9. Germline loops: CDR1 SGHTA, CDR2 FQGTGA. The CDR3 has 18 amino acids. Here the CDR3 reads CASSFRGTSGGLPYEQYF. DNA of the CDR3: TGTGCCAGCAGCTTCCGAGGGACTAGCGGGGGCCTACCCTACGAGCAGTACTTC.

In its sample, this clone was seen once. The chain combines TRBV4-3 with TRBJ1-2; the D is unclear. The ends were cut back, 1 base at V and 1 base at J, with 4 bases in the middle. There are 13 residues in the CDR3. Germline V gene lookup returns CDR1 LGHNA and CDR2 YSLEER. The DNA for the CDR3 is TGCGCCAGCAGCCAAGCCATTAACTATGGCTACACCTTC. Translation gives CASSQAINYGYTF.

Only one count was recorded for this clone. The CDR3 region has the DNA TGTGCCAGCAGTTTCAGGGGAGTGGGGAATTCACCCCTCCACTTT. Protein product: CASSFRGVGNSPLHF. The chain links TRBV28 to TRBJ1-6; D may be TRBD1 (6 bases). The CDR3 has 15 residues. Looked up from germline, CDR1 is MDHEN and CDR2 is SYDVKM. V lost 3 bases, J lost 7 bases, and 13 bases lay in between.

The rearrangement joins TRBV5-1 to TRBJ2-7; a weak D match, TRBD1 (6 bases). The germline V gene has CDR1 SGHRS and CDR2 YFSETQ. The CDR3 contains 13 residues. V was pared by 7 bases and J by 0 bases, with 11 bases between. CDR3 in amino acids: CASGDTFSYEQYF. The DNA for the CDR3 is TGCGCCAGCGGGGACACCTTCTCCTACGAGCAGTACTTC.

The chain carries TRBV6-1 and TRBJ1-3; D is ambiguous. The V and J ends lost 6 bases and 3 bases respectively, with 6 bases between them. The V gene's germline CDR1 is MNHNS and CDR2 SASEGT. The CDR3 runs to 12 residues. The CDR3 loop reads CASSPDGNTIYF. CDR3 bases: TGTGCCAGCAGCCCAGATGGAAACACCATATATTTT.

The genes are TRBV10-3 and TRBJ2-1; 10 nucleotides match TRBD1. V dropped 0 bases and J dropped 2; count of bases not matched to a gene: 1. Germline V gene data show CDR1 as ENHRY and CDR2 as SYGVKD. This CDR3 is built from 16 residues. The CDR3 DNA reads TGTGCCATCAGTGAGTCGGGGACAGGGGCCTACAATGAGCAGTTCTTC. Its protein product is CAISESGTGAYNEQFF.

The chain couples TRBV19 to TRBJ2-2; TRBD1 aligns across 10 bases. The V gene end was trimmed by 5 bases and the J gene end by 6 bases; junction bases not matched to a gene: 9. Germline loops: CDR1 LNHDA, CDR2 SQIVND (reference sequence). The CDR3 contains 16 residues. The CDR3 here is CASSPDRGMGAGELFF. The CDR3 nucleotides are TGTGCCAGTAGTCCGGACAGGGGGATGGGCGCCGGGGAGCTGTTTTTT.

V and J are TRBV7-3 and TRBJ2-3; D is uncertain. This CDR3 spans 15 amino acids. Germline values: CDR1 SGHTA, CDR2 FQGTGA. V lost 0 bases, J lost 0 bases, and 7 bases lay in between. CDR3 residues: CASSLTITSTDTQYF. The CDR3, as DNA: TGTGCCAGCAGCTTAACGATTACTAGCACAGATACGCAGTATTTT.

The chain links TRBV15 to TRBJ2-3; TRBD2 agrees at 8 bases. The V gene's germline CDR1 is LNHNV and CDR2 YYDKDF (reference sequence). The CDR3 runs 15 residues. The V gene end was trimmed by 3 bases and the J gene end by 6 bases; junction bases not matched to a gene: 8. CDR3 sequence (DNA): TGTGCCACCAGCAGTACAGCGGGAGAAGGGGATACGCAGTATTTT. Its translation: CATSSTAGEGDTQYF.

CDR3 protein: CASAPGDRDTSEQYF. CDR3 nucleotides: TGTGCCAGCGCTCCGGGGGACAGGGATACATCAGAGCAGTACTTC. V is TRBV28 and J is TRBJ2-7, with TRBD1 matching 9 bases. V shed 8 bases, J shed 7 bases, and the junction held 15 bases outside the gene matches. This CDR3 contains 15 residues. Per germline, CDR1 MDHEN and CDR2 SYDVKM.

The chain combines TRBV30 with TRBJ2-3; 11 nucleotides match TRBD2. Germline V CDR1 and CDR2: GTSNPN, SVGIG (reference sequence). Germline trimming cut 4 bases from V and 4 bases from J; bases unmatched to any gene: 16. CDR3 length: 18 residues. For the CDR3, the DNA is TGTGCCTGGACCCCACCGGGACTAGCGGCTCCCGGGGCAGATACGCAGTATTTT. Translated, it gives CAWTPPGLAAPGADTQYF.

This sequence joins TRBV7-3 and TRBJ2-1; 8 bases are shared with TRBD1. The CDR3 length is 17 residues. V shed 5 bases, J shed 0 bases, and the junction held 9 bases outside the gene matches. Looked up from germline, CDR1 is SGHTA and CDR2 is FQGTGA. The CDR3 coding sequence is TGTGCCAGCAGCGCCTTCCCGGACAGGGCCTCCTACAATGAGCAGTTCTTC. Amino acids: CASSAFPDRASYNEQFF. Full variable domain (missing parts from reference TRBV7-3 and TRBJ2-1): GAGVSQTPSNKVTEKGKYVELRCDPISGHTALYWYRQSLGQGPEFLIYFQGTGAADDSGLPNDRFFAVRPEGSVSTLKIQRTERGDSAVYLCASSAFPDRASYNEQFFGPGTRLTVL.

The chain uses TRBV11-2 and TRBJ1-6; 7 nucleotides line up with TRBD1. The CDR3 contains 18 residues. The germline CDR1 and CDR2 sequences are SGHAT and FQNNGV. With V trimmed by 4 bases and J by 1 base, 10 bases remained unmatched. DNA for the CDR3: TGTGCCAGCAGCTCCGGTGTAAGGGGGCTGTCCTATAATTCACCCCTCCACTTT. The encoded protein is CASSSGVRGLSYNSPLHF. The variable domain in full, completed from reference TRBV11-2 and TRBJ1-6, reads EAGVAQSPRYKIIEKRQSVAFWCNPISGHATLYWYQQILGQGPKLLIQFQNNGVVDDSQLPKDRFSAERLKGVDSTLKIQPAKLEDSAVYLCASSSGVRGLSYNSPLHFGNGTRLTVT.

The chain combines TRBV5-1 with TRBJ2-3; D not certain. Trimming shortened V by 4 bases and J by 1 base, and 10 bases separated the two germline ends. Germline V gives CDR1 SGHRS, CDR2 YFSETQ. The CDR3 contains 14 residues. The CDR3 loop is CASSLNPGTDTQYF. CDR3 nucleotides: TGCGCCAGCAGCCTAAACCCGGGCACAGATACGCAGTATTTT. The whole variable domain, filled in from reference TRBV5-1 and TRBJ2-3, reads KAGVTQTPRYLIKTRGQQVTLSCSPISGHRSVSWYQQTPGQGLQFLFEYFSETQRNKGNFPGRFSGRQFSNSRSEMNVSTLELGDSALYLCASSLNPGTDTQYFGPGTRLTVL.

This rearrangement joins TRBV9 to TRBJ1-2; 8 nucleotides agree with TRBD1. Looked up from germline, CDR1 is SGDLS and CDR2 is YYNGEE. CDR3 size: 15 residues. J gave up 6 bases and V 0 bases, and 7 bases lay outside the gene matches. The CDR3 loop reads CASSVELRDRNGYTF. The CDR3 bases are TGTGCCAGCAGCGTAGAGCTGAGGGACAGGAATGGCTACACCTTC.

This chain links TRBV5-3 with TRBJ1-5; no firm D call. TRBV5-3 is an ORF; its function is uncertain. This CDR3 contains 13 residues. Trimming shortened V by 3 bases and J by 3 bases, and 7 bases separated the two germline ends. CDR3 in DNA: TGTGCCAGAAGCTGGGGAGACAATCAGCCCCAGCATTTT. It codes for CARSWGDNQPQHF.

The genes are TRBV9 and TRBJ1-2, with D tentatively TRBD1 (6 bases). V was pared by 2 bases and J by 6 bases, with 11 bases between. The CDR3 spans 13 residues. Germline V gene sequence: CDR1 SGDLS, CDR2 YYNGEE. The CDR3 loop is CASSVGGADGYTF. The CDR3 nucleotides are TGTGCCAGCAGCGTGGGGGGGGCGGATGGCTACACCTTC.

The chain links TRBV4-1 to TRBJ2-3, with 11 bases aligning to TRBD2. Germline-derived CDR1 and CDR2 are MGHRA and YSYEKL. The trim removed 1 base at V and 1 base at J, leaving 4 bases unmatched. This CDR3 spans 17 amino acids. The CDR3 DNA follows: TGCGCCAGCAGCCAAGCCGTGACTAGCGGGGGCACAGATACGCAGTATTTT. Its protein product is CASSQAVTSGGTDTQYF.

The gene calls are TRBV6-4 and TRBJ2-5, with D maybe TRBD2 (5 bases). There are 13 residues in the CDR3. Trimming stripped 6 bases from V and 5 bases from J, with 13 bases between. CDR1 and CDR2 (germline): MRHNA, SNTAGT. The CDR3 here is CASSRTVAETQYF. In DNA, the CDR3 is TGTGCCAGCAGCCGGACTGTGGCGGAGACCCAGTACTTC.

This rearrangement joins TRBV2 to TRBJ1-1, with a tentative D call TRBD1 (6 bases). Germline CDR1 SNHLY, CDR2 FYNNEI. The CDR3 is 16 residues long. V was shortened by 6 bases and J by 0 bases, with 17 bases between the two germline ends. The CDR3 DNA follows: TGTGCCAGCAGGGCAGAGACAGGACCTATGAACACTGAAGCTTTCTTT. Amino acid sequence: CASRAETGPMNTEAFF.